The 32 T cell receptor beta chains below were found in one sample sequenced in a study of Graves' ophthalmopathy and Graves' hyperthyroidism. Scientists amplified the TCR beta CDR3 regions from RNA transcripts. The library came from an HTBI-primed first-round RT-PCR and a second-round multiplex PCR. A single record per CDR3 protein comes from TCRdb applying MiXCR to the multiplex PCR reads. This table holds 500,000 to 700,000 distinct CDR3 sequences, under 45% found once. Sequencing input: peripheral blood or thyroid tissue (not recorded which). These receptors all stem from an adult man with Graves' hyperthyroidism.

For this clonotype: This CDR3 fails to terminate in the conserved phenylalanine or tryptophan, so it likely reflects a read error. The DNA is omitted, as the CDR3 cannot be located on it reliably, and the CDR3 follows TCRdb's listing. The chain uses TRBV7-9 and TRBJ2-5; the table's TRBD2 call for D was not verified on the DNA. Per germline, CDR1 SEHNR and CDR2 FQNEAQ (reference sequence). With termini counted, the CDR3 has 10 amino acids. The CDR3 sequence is CASSLTLPKT.

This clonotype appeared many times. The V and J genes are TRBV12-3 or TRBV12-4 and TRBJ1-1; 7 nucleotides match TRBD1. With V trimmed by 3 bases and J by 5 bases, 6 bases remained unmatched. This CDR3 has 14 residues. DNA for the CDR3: TGTGCCAGCAGTTTGGAGGGGGCAATAACTGAAGCTTTCTTT. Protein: CASSLEGAITEAFF.

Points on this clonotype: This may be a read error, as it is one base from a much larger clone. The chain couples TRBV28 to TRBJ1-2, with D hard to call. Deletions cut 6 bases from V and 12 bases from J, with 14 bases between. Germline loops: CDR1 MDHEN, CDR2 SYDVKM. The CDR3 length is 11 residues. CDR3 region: CASRHDMVNTF. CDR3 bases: TGTGCCAGCAGACATGACATGGTCAACACCTTC.

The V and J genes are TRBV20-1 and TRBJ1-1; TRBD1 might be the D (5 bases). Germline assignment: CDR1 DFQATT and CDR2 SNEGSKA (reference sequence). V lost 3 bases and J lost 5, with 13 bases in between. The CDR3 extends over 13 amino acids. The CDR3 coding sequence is TGCAGTGCTAGTGCAAGGGGTAGAACTGAAGCTTTCTTT. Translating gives CSASARGRTEAFF.

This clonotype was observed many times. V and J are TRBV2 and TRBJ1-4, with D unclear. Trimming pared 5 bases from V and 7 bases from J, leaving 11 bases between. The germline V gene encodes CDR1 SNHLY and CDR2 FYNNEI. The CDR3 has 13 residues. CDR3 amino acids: CASSFRPVEKLFF. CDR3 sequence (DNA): TGTGCCAGCAGTTTTCGCCCGGTTGAAAAACTGTTTTTT.

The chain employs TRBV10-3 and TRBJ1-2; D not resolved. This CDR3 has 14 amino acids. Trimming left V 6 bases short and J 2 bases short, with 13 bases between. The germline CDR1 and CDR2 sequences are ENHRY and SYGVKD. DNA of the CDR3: TGTGCCATCAGGGCTGGACTAGGCAACTATGGCTACACCTTC. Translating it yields CAIRAGLGNYGYTF.

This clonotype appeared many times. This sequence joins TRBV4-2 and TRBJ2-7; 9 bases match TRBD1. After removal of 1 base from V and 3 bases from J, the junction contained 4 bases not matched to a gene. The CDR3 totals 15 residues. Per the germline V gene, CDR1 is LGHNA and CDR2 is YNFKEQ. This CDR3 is CASSQVQTGGYEQYF. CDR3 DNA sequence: TGTGCCAGCAGCCAAGTTCAGACAGGGGGCTACGAGCAGTACTTC.

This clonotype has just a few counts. The chain's CDR3 is CASSLLGGADGELFF. CDR3 DNA sequence: TGTGCCAGCAGCTTATTGGGGGGGGCCGACGGGGAGCTGTTTTTT. The rearrangement uses TRBV7-3 and TRBJ2-2; TRBD2 might be the D (7 bases). V lost 2 bases to trimming and J lost 7 bases, with 14 bases between them. The CDR3 has 15 residues. In germline, CDR1 is SGHTA, CDR2 FQGTGA.

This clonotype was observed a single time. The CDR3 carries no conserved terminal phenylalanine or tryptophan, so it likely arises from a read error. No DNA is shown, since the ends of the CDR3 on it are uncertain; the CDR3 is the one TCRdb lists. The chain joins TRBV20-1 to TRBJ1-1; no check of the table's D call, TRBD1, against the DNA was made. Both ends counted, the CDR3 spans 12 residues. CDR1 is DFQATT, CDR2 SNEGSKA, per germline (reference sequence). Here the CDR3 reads CSAREPGQEASL.

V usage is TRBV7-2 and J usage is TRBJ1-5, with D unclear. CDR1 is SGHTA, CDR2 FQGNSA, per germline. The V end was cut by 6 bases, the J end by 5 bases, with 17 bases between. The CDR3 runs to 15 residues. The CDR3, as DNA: TGTGCCAGCAGTTTGGGCAGCATCTATCATCAGCCCCAGCATTTT. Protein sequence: CASSLGSIYHQPQHF.

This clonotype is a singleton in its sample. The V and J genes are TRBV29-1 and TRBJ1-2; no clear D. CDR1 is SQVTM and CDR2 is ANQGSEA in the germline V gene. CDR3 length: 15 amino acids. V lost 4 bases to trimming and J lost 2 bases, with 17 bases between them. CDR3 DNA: TGCAGCGTTGCGGCAGGTATCTCGGCCAACTATGGCTACACCTTC. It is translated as CSVAAGISANYGYTF.

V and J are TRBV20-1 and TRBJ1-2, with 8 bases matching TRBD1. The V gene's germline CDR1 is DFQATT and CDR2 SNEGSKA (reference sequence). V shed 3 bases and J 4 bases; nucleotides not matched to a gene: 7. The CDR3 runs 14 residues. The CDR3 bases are TGCAGTGCTAGTTCCGAGGGGACAGGCTATGGCTACACCTTC. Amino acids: CSASSEGTGYGYTF.

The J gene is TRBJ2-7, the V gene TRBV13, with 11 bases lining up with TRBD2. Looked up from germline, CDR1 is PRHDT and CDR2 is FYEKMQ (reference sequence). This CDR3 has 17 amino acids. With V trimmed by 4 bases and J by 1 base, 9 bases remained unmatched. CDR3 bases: TGTGCCAGCAGCTCAACTACACGGACTAGCGGGTCCTACGAGCAGTACTTC. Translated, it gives CASSSTTRTSGSYEQYF.

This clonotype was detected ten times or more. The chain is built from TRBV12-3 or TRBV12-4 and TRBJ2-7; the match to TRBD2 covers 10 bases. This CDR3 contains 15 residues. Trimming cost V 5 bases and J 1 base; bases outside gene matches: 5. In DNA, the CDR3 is TGTGCCAGCAGTACCCTGACTAGCGGGTCCTACGAGCAGTACTTC. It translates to CASSTLTSGSYEQYF.

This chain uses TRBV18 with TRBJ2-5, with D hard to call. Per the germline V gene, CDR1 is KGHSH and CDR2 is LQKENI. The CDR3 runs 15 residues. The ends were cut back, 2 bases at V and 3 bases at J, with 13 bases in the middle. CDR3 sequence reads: CASSPGVTGKETQYF. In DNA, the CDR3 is TGTGCCAGCTCACCAGGGGTTACGGGTAAAGAGACCCAGTACTTC.

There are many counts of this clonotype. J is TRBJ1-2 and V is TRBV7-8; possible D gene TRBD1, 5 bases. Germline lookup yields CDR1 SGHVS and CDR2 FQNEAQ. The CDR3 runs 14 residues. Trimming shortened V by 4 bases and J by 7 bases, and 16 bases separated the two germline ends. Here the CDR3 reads CASSSGQKSGGYTF. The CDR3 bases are TGTGCCAGCAGCTCCGGACAAAAATCGGGTGGCTACACCTTC.

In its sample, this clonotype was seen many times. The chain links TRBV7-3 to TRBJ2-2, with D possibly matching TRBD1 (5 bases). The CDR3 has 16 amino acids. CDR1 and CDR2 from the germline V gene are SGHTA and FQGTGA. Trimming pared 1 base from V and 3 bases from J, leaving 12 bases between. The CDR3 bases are TGTGCCAGCAGCTTAATAGGGGCGGCTGACACCGGGGAGCTGTTTTTT. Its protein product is CASSLIGAADTGELFF.

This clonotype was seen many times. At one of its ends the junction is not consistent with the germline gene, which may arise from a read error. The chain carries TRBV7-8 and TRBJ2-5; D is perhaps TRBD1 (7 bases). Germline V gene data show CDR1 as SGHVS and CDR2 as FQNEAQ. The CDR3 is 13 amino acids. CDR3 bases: TGTGCCAGCAGCCACAGCGTACAGGGGAGGCTGTTCTTC. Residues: CASSHSVQGRLFF.

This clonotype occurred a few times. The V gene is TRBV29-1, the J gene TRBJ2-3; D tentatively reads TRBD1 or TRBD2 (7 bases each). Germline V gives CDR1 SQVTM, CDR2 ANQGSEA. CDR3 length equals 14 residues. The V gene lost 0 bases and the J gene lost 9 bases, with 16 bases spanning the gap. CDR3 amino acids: CSVEDPTQGGTQYF. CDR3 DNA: TGCAGCGTTGAAGATCCGACGCAGGGGGGGACGCAGTATTTT.

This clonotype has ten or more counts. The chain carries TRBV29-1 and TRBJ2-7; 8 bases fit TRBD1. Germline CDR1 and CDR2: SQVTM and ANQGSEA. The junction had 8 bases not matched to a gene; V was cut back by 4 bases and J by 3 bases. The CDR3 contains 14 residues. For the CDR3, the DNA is TGCAGCGTTGCAACCGGGACAGGCGTCTACGAGCAGTACTTC. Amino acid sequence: CSVATGTGVYEQYF.

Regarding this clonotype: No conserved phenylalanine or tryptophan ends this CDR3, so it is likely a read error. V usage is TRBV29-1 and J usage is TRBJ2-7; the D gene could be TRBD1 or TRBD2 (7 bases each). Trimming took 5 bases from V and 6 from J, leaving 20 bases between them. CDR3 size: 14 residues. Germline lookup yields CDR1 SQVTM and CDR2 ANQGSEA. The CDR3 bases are TGCAGCGTTTCTCGTGGGGGAGGGGGCGGCGAGCAGTACTCC. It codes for CSVSRGGGGGEQYS.

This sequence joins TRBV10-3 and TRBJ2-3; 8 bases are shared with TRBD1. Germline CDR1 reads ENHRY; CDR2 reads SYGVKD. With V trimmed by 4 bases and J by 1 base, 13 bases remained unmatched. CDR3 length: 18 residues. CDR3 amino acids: CAISGTTDRGLGTDTQYF. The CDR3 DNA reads TGTGCCATCAGTGGGACTACCGACAGGGGTTTAGGCACAGATACGCAGTATTTT.

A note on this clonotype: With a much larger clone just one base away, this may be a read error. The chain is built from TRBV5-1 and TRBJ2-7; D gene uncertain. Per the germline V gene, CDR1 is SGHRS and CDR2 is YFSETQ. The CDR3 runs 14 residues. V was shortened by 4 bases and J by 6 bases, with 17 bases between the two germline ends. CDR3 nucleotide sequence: TGCGCCAGCAGCGAGGCAGGTAATACCTGCGAGCAGTACTTC. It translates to CASSEAGNTCEQYF. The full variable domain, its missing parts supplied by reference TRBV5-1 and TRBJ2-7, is KAGVTQTPRYLIKTRGQQVTLSCSPISGHRSVSWYQQTPGQGLQFLFEYFSETQRNKGNFPGRFSGRQFSNSRSEMNVSTLELGDSALYLCASSEAGNTCEQYFGPGTRLTVT.

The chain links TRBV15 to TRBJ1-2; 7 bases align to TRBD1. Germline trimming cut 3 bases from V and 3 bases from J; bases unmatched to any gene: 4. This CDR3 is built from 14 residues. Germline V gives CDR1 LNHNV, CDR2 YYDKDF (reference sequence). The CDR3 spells CATSSADRDYGYTF. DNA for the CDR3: TGTGCCACCAGCAGTGCTGACAGGGACTATGGCTACACCTTC.

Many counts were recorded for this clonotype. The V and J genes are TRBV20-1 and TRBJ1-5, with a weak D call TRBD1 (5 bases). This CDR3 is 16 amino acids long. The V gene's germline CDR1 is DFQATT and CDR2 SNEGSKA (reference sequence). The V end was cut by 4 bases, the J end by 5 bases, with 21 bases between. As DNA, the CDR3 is TGCAGTGCTACCCCTAGTGTTGGGGGTAGGGATCAGCCCCAGCATTTT. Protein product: CSATPSVGGRDQPQHF.

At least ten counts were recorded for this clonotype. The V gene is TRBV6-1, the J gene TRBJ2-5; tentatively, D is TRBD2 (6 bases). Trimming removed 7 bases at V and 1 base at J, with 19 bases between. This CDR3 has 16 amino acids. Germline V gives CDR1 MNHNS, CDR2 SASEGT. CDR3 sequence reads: CASKEGRGRGQETQYF. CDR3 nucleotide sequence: TGTGCCAGCAAGGAGGGACGGGGTCGAGGCCAAGAGACCCAGTACTTC.

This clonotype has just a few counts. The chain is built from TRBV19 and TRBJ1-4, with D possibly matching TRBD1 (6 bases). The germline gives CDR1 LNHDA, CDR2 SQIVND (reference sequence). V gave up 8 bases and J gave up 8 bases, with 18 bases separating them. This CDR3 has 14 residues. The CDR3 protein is CASLPRDRNEKLFF. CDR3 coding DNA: TGTGCCAGTTTGCCCCGCGACAGGAACGAAAAACTGTTTTTT.

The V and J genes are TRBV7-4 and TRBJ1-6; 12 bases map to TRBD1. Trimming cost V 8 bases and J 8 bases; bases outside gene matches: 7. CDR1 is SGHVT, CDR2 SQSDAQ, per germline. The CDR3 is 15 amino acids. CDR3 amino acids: CASDHGTGGDSPLHF. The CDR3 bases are TGTGCCAGCGACCACGGGACAGGGGGCGATTCACCCCTCCACTTT.

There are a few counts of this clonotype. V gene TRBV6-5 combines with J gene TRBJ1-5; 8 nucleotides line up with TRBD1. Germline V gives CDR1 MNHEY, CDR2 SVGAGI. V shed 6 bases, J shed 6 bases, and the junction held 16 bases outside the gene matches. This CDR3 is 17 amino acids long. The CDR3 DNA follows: TGTGCCAGCAGCCCTCGACAGGGGCGGCCCTCGGGTCAGCCCCAGCATTTT. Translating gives CASSPRQGRPSGQPQHF.

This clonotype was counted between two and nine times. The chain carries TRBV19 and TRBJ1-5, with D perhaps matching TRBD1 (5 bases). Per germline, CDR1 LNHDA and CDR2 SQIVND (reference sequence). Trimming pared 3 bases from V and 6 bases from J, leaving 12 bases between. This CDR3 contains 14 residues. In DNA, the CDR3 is TGTGCCAGTAGTATTAAGGCAGGGACTCAGCCCCAGCATTTT. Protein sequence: CASSIKAGTQPQHF.

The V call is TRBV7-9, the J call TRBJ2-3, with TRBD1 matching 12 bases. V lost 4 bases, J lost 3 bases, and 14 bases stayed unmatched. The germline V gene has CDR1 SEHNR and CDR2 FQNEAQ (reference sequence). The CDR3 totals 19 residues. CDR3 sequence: CASSSGTGGVGAATDTQYF. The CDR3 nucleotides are TGTGCCAGCAGCTCCGGGACAGGGGGCGTCGGGGCAGCGACAGATACGCAGTATTTT.

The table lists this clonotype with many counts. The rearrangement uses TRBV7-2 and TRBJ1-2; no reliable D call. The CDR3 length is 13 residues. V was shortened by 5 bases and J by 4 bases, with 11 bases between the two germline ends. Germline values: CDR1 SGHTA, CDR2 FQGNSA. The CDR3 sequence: CASSQPARYGYTF. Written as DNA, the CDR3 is TGTGCCAGCAGCCAACCGGCCCGCTATGGCTACACCTTC.